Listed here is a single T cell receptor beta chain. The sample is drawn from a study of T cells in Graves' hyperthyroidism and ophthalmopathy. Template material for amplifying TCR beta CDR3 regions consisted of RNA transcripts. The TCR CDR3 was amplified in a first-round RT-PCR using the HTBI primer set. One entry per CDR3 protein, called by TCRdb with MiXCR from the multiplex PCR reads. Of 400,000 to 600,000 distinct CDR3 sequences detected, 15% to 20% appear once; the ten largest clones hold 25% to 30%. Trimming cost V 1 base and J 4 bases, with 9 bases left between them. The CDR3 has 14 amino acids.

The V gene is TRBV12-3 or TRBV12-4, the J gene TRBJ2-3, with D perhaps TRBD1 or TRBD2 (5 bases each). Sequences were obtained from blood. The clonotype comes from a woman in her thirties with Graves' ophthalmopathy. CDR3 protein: CASSLGGKPDTQYF. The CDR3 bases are TGTGCCAGCAGTTTAGGGGGGAAGCCAGATACGCAGTATTTT.